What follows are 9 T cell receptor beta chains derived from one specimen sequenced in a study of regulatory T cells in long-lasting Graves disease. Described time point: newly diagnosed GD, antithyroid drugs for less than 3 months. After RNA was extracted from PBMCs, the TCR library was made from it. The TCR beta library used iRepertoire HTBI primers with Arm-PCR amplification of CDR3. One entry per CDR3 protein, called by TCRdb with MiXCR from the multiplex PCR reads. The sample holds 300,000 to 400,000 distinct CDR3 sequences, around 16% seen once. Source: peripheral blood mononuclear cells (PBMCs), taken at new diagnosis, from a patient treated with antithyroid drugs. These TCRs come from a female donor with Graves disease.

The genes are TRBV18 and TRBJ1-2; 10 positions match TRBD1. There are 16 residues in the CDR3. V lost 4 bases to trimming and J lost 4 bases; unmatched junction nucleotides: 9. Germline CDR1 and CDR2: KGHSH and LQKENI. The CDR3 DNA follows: TGTGCCAGCTCACTGAACCCGACAGGGGGCGGCTATGGCTACACCTTC. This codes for CASSLNPTGGGYGYTF.

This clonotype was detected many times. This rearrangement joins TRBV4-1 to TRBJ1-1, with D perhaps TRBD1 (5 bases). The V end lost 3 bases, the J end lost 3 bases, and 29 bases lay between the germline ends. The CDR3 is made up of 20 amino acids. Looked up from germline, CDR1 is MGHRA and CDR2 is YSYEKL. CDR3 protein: CASSQAIGQGLRPWDTEAFF. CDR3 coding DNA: TGCGCCAGCAGCCAGGCCATAGGGCAGGGCCTAAGGCCTTGGGACACTGAAGCTTTCTTT.

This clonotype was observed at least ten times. CDR3 DNA sequence: TGTGCCAGCAGTTACGGGGCCGGACTCGACTACGAGCAGTACTTC. It translates to CASSYGAGLDYEQYF. The gene calls are TRBV6-2 or TRBV6-3 and TRBJ2-7; D possibly uses TRBD1 or TRBD2 (5 bases each). The CDR3 loop spans 15 amino acids. V was cut by 2 bases and J by 3 bases, with 14 bases left in between. Germline V CDR1 and CDR2: MNHEY, SVGEGT.

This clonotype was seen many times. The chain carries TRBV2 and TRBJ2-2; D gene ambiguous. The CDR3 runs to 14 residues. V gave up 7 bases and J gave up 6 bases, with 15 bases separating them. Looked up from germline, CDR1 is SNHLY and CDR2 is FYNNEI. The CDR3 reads CASTWAEHAGELFF. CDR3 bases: TGTGCCAGCACCTGGGCCGAGCACGCCGGGGAGCTGTTTTTT.

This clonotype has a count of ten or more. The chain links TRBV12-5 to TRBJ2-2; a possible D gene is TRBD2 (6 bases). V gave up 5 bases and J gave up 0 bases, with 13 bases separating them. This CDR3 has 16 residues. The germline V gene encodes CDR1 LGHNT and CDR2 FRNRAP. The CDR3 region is CASGTTSSANTGELFF. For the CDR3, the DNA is TGTGCTAGTGGTACCACTAGCAGCGCGAACACCGGGGAGCTGTTTTTT.

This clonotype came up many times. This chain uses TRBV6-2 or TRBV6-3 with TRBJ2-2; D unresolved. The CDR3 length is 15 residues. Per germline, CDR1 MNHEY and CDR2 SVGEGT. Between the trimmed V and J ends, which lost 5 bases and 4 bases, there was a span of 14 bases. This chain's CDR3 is CASSEASRRTGELFF. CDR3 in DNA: TGTGCCAGCAGTGAAGCCTCTCGGCGCACCGGGGAGCTGTTTTTT.

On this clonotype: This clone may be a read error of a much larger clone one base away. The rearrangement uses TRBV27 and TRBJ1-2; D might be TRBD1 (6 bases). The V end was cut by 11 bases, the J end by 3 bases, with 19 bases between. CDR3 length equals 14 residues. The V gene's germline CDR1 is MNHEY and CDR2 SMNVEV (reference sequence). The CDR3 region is CAGKLIGGYYGYTF. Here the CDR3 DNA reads TGTGCCGGCAAACTAATAGGGGGATACTATGGCTACACCTTC.

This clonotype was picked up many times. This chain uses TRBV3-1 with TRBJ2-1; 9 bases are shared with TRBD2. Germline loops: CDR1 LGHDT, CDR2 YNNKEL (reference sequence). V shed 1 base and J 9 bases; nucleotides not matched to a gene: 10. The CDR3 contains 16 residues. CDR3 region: CASSQARAGGTAEQFF. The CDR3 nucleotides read TGTGCCAGCAGCCAAGCCCGGGCGGGGGGGACGGCTGAGCAGTTCTTC.

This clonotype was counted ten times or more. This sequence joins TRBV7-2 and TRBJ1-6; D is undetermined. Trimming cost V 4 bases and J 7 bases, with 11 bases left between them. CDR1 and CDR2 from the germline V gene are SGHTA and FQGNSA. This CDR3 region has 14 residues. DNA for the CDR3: TGTGCCAGCAGCTCAAGGGCGGGCAATTCACCCCTCCACTTT. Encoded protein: CASSSRAGNSPLHF.